This is a list of T cell receptor beta chains from one sample in a study of blood T cell repertoires in COVID-19. The table came from immunoSEQ multiplex PCR; TCRdb's copy has only in-frame clones and leaves some out. In the table there are roughly 100,000 clones, approximately 69% of which are singletons. Sequenced input: peripheral blood. The source of these receptors is a man older than 75 with acute or convalescent COVID-19. Each CDR3 is given with its conserved first and last residue. D genes are given only for firm matches. A clone size is listed for some rows: how often the clone was seen (once, few, many), or a class if it is expanded.

j_gene | d_gene | v_gene | abundance | CDR3nt | CDR3aa
TRBJ2-5 | NA | TRBV6-5 | NA | TGTGCCAGCACTCATTTTAGCGGCGTAGGGGAGACCCAGTACTTC | CASTHFSGVGETQYF
TRBJ1-5 | NA | TRBV6-1 | few | TGTGCCAGCAGTGAAAGAGGGACACGGGATCAGCCCCAGCATTTT | CASSERGTRDQPQHF
TRBJ2-7 | TRBD2 | TRBV7-2 | NA | TGTGCCAGCAGCTACGAGTCTAGCGGGAGGCGCGAGCAGTACTTC | CASSYESSGRREQYF
TRBJ2-4 | TRBD2 | TRBV7-2 | NA | TGTGCCAGCAGCTTACCTAGCGGGGACATTCAGTACTTC | CASSLPSGDIQYF
TRBJ2-1 | NA | TRBV7-9 | NA | TGTGCCAGCAGCCCACCGACTGGCCCCTCCTACAATGAGCAGTTCTTC | CASSPPTGPSYNEQFF
TRBJ2-1 | NA | TRBV2 | NA | TGTGCCAGCAGTGGAGACTACAATGAGCAGTTCTTC | CASSGDYNEQFF
TRBJ2-3 | TRBD1 | TRBV18 | NA | TGTGCCAGCTCACCATCATCCAGAGGGACAGGGGGAACAGATACGCAGTATTTT | CASSPSSRGTGGTDTQYF
TRBJ1-3 | NA | TRBV19 | NA | TGTGCCAGTAGTACCTCGGGTTTGGATGGAAACACCATATATTTT | CASSTSGLDGNTIYF
TRBJ1-3 | NA | TRBV3-1/TRBV3-2 | NA | TGTGCCAGCAGCCAGTTACAGCGGATCTCTGGAAACACCATATATTTT | CASSQLQRISGNTIYF
TRBJ2-2 | NA | TRBV28 | NA | TGTGCCAGCAGTTTTGAGACCGGGGAGCTGTTTTTT | CASSFETGELFF
TRBJ1-5 | NA | TRBV29-1 | NA | TGCAGCGTTGAATCCCCCCATGAGCCCCAGCATTTT | CSVESPHEPQHF
TRBJ1-5 | NA | TRBV6-5 | NA | TGTGCCAGCGAGACGGAGGTTGTAGGCAATCAGCCCCAGCATTTT | CASETEVVGNQPQHF
TRBJ2-7 | NA | TRBV3-1/TRBV3-2 | NA | TGTGCCAGCAGCCAAAATCCCGCCGTTGGCGGCGAGCAGTACTTC | CASSQNPAVGGEQYF
TRBJ1-5 | NA | TRBV4-1 | NA | TGCGCCAGCAGCCAAGGAAGCAGGGGAATTGATCAGCCCCAGCATTTT | CASSQGSRGIDQPQHF